What follows are 9 T cell receptor beta chains derived from one specimen sequenced in a study of T cell responses to AZD1222 COVID-19 vaccine. Clones were sequenced by immunoSEQ multiplex PCR, and TCRdb holds only the in-frame ones, with some missing. The sample consists of over 150,000 clones, 88% of them appearing once. This sample comprised peripheral blood, obtained on day 0 of AZD1222 vaccination. The receptors stem from an adult in good health.

This chain uses TRBV5-1 with TRBJ2-2, with a tentative D call TRBD1 (6 bases). This CDR3 spans 16 amino acids. V lost 0 bases, J lost 3 bases, and 12 bases lay in between. The germline gives CDR1 SGHRS, CDR2 YFSETQ. This chain's CDR3 is CASSLASTGDTGELFF. The CDR3 nucleotides read TGCGCCAGCAGCTTGGCCTCGACAGGAGACACCGGGGAGCTGTTTTTT.

This chain joins TRBV6-5 and TRBJ2-3; 9 bases align to TRBD2. Germline assignment: CDR1 MNHEY and CDR2 SVGAGI. With 6 bases clipped from V and 5 bases from J, the junction kept 3 bases outside the gene matches. The CDR3 runs to 13 residues. Written as DNA, the CDR3 is TGTGCCAGCAGGCTGCGGGGGGGAGATACGCAGTATTTT. Protein: CASRLRGGDTQYF.

This sequence joins TRBV4-3 and TRBJ1-6; D is undetermined. V lost 0 bases and J lost 11, with 17 bases in between. Germline V gives CDR1 LGHNA, CDR2 YSLEER. The CDR3 is made up of 16 amino acids. The CDR3 region has the DNA TGCGCCAGCAGCCAAGACCCACGCCAACGTTTGACACCCCTCCACTTT. It yields the protein CASSQDPRQRLTPLHF.

The rearrangement joins TRBV5-1 to TRBJ1-2; TRBD1 is a possible D gene (6 bases). The CDR3 sequence is 13 residues long. V was shortened by 5 bases and J by 6 bases, with 14 bases between the two germline ends. From germline, CDR1 is SGHRS and CDR2 YFSETQ. The CDR3 bases are TGCGCCAGCAGACCTGGACAGATAAATGGCTACACCTTC. This translates into CASRPGQINGYTF.

Turning to this clone: Other nucleotide sequences from this sample produce the same CDR3. The J gene is TRBJ1-1, the V gene TRBV10-3; no clear D gene. V gave up 2 bases and J gave up 1 base, with 5 bases separating them. Per the germline V gene, CDR1 is ENHRY and CDR2 is SYGVKD. CDR3 size: 13 residues. CDR3 sequence (DNA): TGTGCCATCAGTGAGGGAGGGAACACTGAAGCTTTCTTT. Protein: CAISEGGNTEAFF.

As concerns this clone: Other DNA sequences in the sample encode the same CDR3. The gene calls are TRBV5-6 and TRBJ1-1; 8 nucleotides match TRBD1. This CDR3 is 16 amino acids long. V lost 4 bases, J lost 1 base, and 9 bases stayed unmatched. Per germline, CDR1 SGHDT and CDR2 YYEEEE. The CDR3 spells CASSLTGTGANTEAFF. Here the CDR3 DNA reads TGTGCCAGCAGCCTTACCGGGACAGGAGCGAACACTGAAGCTTTCTTT.

The chain has TRBV1 and TRBJ2-7; the D call TRBD1 from the table was never checked on the DNA. TRBV1 is an annotated pseudogene. This CDR3 is built from 17 residues. CDR3 sequence reads: CTSSREKGQQRPYEQYF. The CDR3 DNA reads TGCACCAGCAGCCGAGAGAAGGGACAGCAGAGACCCTACGAGCAGTACTTC.

The V call is TRBV7-2, the J call TRBJ2-3, with 11 bases that match TRBD2. CDR1 and CDR2 from the germline V gene are SGHTA and FQGNSA. This CDR3 has 15 amino acids. V lost 5 bases, J lost 3 bases, and 4 bases stayed unmatched. CDR3 sequence (DNA): TGTGCCAGCAGCGAGTCTAGCGGGGGGACAGATACGCAGTATTTT. It is translated as CASSESSGGTDTQYF.

This clone was counted only a few times. The rearrangement links TRBV15 to TRBJ1-3, with D possibly matching TRBD1 (5 bases). CDR1 is LNHNV, CDR2 YYDKDF, per germline (reference sequence). There are 15 residues in the CDR3. V gave up 1 base and J gave up 0 bases, with 7 bases separating them. CDR3 sequence (DNA): TGTGCCACCAGCAGAGTTAGGGGCTCTGGAAACACCATATATTTT. Protein sequence: CATSRVRGSGNTIYF.